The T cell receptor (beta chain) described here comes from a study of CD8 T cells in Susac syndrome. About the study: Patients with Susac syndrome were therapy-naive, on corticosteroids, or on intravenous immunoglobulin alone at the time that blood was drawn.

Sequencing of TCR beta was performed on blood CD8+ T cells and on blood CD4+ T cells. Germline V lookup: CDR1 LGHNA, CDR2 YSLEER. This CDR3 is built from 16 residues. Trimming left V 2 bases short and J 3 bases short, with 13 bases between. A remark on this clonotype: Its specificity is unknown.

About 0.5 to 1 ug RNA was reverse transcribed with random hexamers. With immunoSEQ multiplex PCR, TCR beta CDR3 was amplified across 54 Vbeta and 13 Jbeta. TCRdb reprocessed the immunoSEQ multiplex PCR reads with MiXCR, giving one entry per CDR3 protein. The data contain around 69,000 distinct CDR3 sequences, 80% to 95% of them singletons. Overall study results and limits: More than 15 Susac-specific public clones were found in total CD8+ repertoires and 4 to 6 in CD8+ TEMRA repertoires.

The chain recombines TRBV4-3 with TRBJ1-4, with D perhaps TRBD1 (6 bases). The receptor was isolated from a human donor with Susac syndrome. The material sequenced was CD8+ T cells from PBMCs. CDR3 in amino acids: CASSQLRTDPNEKLFF. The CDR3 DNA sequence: TGCGCCAGCAGCCAACTTAGGACAGATCCTAATGAAAAACTGTTTTTT.